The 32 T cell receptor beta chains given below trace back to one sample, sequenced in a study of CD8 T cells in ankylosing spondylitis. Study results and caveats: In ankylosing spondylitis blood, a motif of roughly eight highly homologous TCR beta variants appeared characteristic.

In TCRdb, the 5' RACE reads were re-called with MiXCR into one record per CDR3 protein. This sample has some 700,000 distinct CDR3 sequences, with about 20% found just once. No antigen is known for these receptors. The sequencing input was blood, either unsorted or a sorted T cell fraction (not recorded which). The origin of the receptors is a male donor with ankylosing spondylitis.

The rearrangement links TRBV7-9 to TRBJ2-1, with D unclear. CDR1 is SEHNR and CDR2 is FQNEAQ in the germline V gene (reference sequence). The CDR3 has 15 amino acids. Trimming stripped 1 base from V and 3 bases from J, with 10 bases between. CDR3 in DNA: TGTGCCAGCAGCTTAGACCCGAGTGACTACAATGAGCAGTTCTTC. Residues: CASSLDPSDYNEQFF.

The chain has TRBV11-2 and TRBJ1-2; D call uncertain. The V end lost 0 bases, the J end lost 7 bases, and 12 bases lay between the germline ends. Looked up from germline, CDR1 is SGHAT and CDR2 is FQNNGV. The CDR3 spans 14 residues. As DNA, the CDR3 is TGTGCCAGCAGCTTAGAGGGGAGAGGGCCTGGCTACACCTTC. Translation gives CASSLEGRGPGYTF. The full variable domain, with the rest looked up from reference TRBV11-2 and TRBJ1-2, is EAGVAQSPRYKIIEKRQSVAFWCNPISGHATLYWYQQILGQGPKLLIQFQNNGVVDDSQLPKDRFSAERLKGVDSTLKIQPAKLEDSAVYLCASSLEGRGPGYTFGSGTRLTVV.

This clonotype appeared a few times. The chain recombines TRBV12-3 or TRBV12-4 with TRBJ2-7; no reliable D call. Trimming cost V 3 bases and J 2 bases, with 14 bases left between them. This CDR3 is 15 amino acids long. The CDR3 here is CASSLSPPGTYEQYF. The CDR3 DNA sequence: TGTGCCAGCAGTTTGAGCCCCCCGGGTACCTACGAGCAGTACTTC.

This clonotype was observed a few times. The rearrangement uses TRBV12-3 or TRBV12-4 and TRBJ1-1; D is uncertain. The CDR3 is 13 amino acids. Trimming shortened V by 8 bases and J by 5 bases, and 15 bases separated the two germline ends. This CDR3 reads CASGRPSGTEAFF. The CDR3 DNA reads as TGTGCCAGCGGCCGGCCAAGCGGAACTGAAGCTTTCTTT.

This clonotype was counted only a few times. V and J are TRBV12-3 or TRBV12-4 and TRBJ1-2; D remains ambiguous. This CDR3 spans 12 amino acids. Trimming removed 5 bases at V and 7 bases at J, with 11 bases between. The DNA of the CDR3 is TGTGCCAGCAGTCGGAGCCCCCCTGGCTACACCTTC. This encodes CASSRSPPGYTF.

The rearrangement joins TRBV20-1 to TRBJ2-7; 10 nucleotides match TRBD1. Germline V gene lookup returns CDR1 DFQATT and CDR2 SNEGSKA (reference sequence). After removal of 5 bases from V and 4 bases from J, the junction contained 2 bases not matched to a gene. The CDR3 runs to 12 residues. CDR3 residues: CSAGQGGYEQYF. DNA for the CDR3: TGCAGTGCTGGACAGGGGGGATACGAGCAGTACTTC.

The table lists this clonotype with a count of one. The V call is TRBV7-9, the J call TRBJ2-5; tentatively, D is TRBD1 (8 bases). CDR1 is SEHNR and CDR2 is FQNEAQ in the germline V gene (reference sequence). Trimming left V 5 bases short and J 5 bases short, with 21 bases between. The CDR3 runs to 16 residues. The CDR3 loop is CASSPWGGRGQETQYF. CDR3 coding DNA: TGTGCCAGCAGCCCCTGGGGGGGCAGGGGGCAGGAGACCCAGTACTTC.

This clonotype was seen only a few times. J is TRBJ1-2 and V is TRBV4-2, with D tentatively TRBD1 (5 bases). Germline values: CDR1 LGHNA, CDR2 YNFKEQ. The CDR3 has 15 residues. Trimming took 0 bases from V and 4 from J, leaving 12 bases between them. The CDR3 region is CASSQDPGGGYGYTF. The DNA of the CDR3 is TGTGCCAGCAGCCAAGATCCGGGGGGGGGCTATGGCTACACCTTC.

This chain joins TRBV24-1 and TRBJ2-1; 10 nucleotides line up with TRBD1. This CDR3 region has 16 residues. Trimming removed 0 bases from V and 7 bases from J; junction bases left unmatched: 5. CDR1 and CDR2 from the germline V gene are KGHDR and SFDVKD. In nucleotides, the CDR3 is TGTGCCACCAGTGATTTGCAGGGACAGGGGAGGAATGAGCAGTTCTTC. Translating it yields CATSDLQGQGRNEQFF.

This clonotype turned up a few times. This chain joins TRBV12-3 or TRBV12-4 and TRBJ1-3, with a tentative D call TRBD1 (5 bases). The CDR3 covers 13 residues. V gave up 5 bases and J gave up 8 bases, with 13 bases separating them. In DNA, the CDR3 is TGTGCCAGCAGTGGGGGGATGGAGGACACCATATATTTT. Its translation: CASSGGMEDTIYF.

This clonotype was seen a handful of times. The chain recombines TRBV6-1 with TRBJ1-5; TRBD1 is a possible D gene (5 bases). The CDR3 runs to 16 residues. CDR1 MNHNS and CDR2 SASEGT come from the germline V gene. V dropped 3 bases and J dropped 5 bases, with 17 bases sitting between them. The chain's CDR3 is CASSDRRDSRDQPQHF. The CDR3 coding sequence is TGTGCCAGCAGTGACCGCCGGGACTCCCGGGATCAGCCCCAGCATTTT.

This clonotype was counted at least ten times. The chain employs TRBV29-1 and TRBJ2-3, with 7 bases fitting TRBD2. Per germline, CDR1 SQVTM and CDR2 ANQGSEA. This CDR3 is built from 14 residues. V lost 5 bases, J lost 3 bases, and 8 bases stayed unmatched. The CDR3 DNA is TGCAGCGTTCAGCTAGCGGATTTGACAGATACGCAGTATTTT. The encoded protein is CSVQLADLTDTQYF.

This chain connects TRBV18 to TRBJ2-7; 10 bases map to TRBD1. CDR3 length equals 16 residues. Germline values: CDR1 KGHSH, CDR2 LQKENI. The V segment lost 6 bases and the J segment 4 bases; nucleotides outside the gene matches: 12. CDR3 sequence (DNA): TGTGCCAGCTCCCCCGCCATCGGGACAGGGGAATACGAGCAGTACTTC. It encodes CASSPAIGTGEYEQYF.

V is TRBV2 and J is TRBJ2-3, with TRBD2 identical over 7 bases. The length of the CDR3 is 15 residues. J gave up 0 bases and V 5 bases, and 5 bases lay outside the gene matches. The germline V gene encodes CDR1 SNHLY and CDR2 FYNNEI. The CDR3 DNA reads TGTGCCAGCAGTATGGGAGGGACTAGCACAGATACGCAGTATTTT. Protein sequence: CASSMGGTSTDTQYF.

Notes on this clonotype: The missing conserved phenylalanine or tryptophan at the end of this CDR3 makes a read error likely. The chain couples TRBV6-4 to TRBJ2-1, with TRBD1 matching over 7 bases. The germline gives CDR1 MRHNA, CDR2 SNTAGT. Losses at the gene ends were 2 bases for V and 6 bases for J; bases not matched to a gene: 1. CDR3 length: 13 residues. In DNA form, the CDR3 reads TGTGCCAGCAGTGACCGGGACAGCAATGAGCAGTTCTCC. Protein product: CASSDRDSNEQFS.

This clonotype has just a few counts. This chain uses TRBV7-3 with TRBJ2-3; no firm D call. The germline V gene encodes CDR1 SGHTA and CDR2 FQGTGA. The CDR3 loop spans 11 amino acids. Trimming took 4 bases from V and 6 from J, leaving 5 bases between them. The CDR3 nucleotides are TGTGCCAGCAGCTCGGACGATACGCAGTATTTT. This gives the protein CASSSDDTQYF.

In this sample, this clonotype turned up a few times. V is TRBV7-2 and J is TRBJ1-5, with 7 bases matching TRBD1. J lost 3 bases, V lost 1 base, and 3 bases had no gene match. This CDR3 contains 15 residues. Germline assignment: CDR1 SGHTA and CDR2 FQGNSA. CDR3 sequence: CASSLDGTVNQPQHF. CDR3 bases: TGTGCCAGCAGCTTAGACGGGACAGTCAATCAGCCCCAGCATTTT.

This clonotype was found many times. In DNA form, the CDR3 reads TGTGCCAGCAGCCCCATCCCGGGGCGAGTGATGGGAAACACCATATATTTT. It translates to CASSPIPGRVMGNTIYF. The rearrangement joins TRBV12-3 or TRBV12-4 to TRBJ1-3, with D possibly TRBD1 on 5 matching bases. Between the trimmed V and J ends, which lost 6 bases and 4 bases, there was a span of 22 bases. The CDR3 contains 17 residues.

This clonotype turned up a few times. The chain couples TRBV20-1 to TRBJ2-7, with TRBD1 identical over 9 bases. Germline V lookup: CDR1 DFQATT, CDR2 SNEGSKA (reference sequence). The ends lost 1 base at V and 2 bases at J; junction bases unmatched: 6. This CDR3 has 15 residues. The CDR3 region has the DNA TGCAGTGCTAGAGCCCTGGACAGGGGCCCCTACGAGCAGTACTTC. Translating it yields CSARALDRGPYEQYF.

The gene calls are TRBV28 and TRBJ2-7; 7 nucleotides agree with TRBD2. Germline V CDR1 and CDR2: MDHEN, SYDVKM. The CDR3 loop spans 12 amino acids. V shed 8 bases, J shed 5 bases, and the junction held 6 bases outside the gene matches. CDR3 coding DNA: TGTGCCAGCGAGACTAGCCCCCACGAGCAGTACTTC. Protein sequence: CASETSPHEQYF.

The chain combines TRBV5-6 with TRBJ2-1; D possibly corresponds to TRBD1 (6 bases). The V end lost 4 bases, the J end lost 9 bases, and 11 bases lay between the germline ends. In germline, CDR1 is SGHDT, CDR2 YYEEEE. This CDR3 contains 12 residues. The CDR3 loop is CASSPLGAEQFF. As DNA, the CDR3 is TGTGCCAGCAGCCCATTGGGGGCTGAGCAGTTCTTC.

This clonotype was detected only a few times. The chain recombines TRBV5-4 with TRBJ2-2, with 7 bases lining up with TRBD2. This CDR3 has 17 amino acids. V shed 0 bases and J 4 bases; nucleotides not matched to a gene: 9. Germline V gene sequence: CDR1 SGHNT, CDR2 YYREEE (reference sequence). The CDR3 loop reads CASSLGGTSVTTGELFF. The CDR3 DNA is TGTGCCAGCAGCTTGGGTGGTACTAGCGTCACCACCGGGGAGCTGTTTTTT.

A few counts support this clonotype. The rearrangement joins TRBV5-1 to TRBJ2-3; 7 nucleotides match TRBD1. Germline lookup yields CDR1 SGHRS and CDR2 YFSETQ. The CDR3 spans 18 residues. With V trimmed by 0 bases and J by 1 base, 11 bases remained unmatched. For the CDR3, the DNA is TGCGCCAGCAGCTTGGGGCTGGGGACAGAGACTCGCACAGATACGCAGTATTTT. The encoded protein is CASSLGLGTETRTDTQYF. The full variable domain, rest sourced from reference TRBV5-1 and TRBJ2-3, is KAGVTQTPRYLIKTRGQQVTLSCSPISGHRSVSWYQQTPGQGLQFLFEYFSETQRNKGNFPGRFSGRQFSNSRSEMNVSTLELGDSALYLCASSLGLGTETRTDTQYFGPGTRLTVL.

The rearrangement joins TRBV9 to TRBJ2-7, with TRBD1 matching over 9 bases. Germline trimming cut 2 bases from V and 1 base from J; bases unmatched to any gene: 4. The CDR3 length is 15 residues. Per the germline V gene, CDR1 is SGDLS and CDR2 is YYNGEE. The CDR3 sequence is CASSVEGTGSYEQYF. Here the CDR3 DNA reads TGTGCCAGCAGCGTTGAGGGGACAGGGTCCTACGAGCAGTACTTC.

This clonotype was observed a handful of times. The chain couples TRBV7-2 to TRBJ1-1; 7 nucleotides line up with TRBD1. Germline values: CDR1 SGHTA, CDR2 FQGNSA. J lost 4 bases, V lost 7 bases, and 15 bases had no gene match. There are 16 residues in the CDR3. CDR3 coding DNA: TGTGCCAGCATGAAAGGGACAGCCGCAATGAGCACTGAAGCTTTCTTT. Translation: CASMKGTAAMSTEAFF.

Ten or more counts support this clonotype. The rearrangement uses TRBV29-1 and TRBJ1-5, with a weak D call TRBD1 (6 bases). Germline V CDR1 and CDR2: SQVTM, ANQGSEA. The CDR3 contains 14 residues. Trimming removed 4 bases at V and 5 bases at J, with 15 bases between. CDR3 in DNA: TGCAGCGTTGCCCGGGGCAGGGGCGATCAGCCCCAGCATTTT. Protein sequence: CSVARGRGDQPQHF.

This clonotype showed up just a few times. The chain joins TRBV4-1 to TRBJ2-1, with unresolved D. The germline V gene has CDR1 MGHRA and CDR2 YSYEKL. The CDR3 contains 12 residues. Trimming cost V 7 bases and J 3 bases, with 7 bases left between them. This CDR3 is CASTENYNEQFF. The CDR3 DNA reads TGCGCCAGCACTGAGAACTACAATGAGCAGTTCTTC.

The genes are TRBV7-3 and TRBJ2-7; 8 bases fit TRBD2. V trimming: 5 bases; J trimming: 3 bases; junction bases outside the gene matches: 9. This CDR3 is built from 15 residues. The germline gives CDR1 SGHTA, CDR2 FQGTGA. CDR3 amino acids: CASSESGSGIYEQYF. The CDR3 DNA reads TGTGCCAGCAGCGAAAGCGGGAGTGGCATCTACGAGCAGTACTTC.

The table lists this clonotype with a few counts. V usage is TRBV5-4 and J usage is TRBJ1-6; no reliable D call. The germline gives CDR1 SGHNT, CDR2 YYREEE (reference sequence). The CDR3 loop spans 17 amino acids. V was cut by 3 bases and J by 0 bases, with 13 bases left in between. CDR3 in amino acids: CASSYGDVSSYNSPLHF. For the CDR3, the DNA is TGTGCCAGCAGCTACGGAGATGTTAGCTCCTATAATTCACCCCTCCACTTT.

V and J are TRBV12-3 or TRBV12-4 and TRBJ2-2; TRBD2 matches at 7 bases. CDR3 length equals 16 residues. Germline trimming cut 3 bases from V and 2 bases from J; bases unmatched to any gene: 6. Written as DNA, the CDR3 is TGTGCCAGCAGTTTTAAAACGGGACTAAACACCGGGGAGCTGTTTTTT. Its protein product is CASSFKTGLNTGELFF.

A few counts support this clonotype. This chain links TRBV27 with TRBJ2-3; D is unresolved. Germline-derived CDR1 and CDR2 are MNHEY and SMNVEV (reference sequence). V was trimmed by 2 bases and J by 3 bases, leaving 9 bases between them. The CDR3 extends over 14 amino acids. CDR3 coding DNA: TGTGCCAGCAGTTTAGTGGCAGCAACAGATACGCAGTATTTT. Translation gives CASSLVAATDTQYF.

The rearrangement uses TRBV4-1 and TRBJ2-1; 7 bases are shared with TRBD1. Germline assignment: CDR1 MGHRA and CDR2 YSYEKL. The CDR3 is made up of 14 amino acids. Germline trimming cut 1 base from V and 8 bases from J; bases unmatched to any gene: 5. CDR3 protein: CASSQGQGTDEQFF. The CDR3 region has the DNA TGCGCCAGCAGCCAAGGACAGGGAACCGATGAGCAGTTCTTC.